Here is one TCR beta chain with its context. Profiled with immunoSEQ multiplex PCR; TCRdb holds only in-frame clones, not every one. The table shows around 18,000 clones, with approximately 74% occurring only once. As to treatment: randomized to nivolumab then ipilimumab (arm A) or the reverse (arm B). This specimen belongs to a study of sequential checkpoint blockade in melanoma. CDR1 and CDR2 (germline): MGHRA, YSYEKL. CDR3 length: 13 amino acids. Trimming removed 3 bases from V and 1 base from J, with 6 bases in between. The specimen was CD8+ T cells sorted from blood (inferred from file names), collected from a patient given nivolumab and ipilimumab in sequence. The rearrangement links TRBV4-1 to TRBJ1-1; D is ambiguous. The TCR originated in a human donor with melanoma. CDR3 amino acids: CASSHRGNTEAFF. In nucleotides, the CDR3 is TGCGCCAGCAGCCACCGGGGGAACACTGAAGCTTTCTTT.